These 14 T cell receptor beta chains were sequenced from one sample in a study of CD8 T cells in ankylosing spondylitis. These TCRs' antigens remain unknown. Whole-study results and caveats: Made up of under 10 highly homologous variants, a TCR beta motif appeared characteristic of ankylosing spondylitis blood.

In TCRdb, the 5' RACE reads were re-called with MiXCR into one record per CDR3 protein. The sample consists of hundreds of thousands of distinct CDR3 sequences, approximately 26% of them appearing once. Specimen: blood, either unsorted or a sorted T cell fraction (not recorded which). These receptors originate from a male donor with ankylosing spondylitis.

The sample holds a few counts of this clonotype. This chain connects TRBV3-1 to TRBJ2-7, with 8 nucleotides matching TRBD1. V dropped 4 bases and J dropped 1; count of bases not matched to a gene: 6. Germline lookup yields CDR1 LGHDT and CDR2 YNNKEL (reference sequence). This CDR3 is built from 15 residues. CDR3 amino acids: CASSLGQGWSYEQYF. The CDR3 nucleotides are TGTGCCAGCAGCCTCGGACAGGGTTGGTCCTACGAGCAGTACTTC.

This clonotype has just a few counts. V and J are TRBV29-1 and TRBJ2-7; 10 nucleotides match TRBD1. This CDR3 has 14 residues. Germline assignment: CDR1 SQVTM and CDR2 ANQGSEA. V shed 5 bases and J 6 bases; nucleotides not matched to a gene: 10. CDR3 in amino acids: CSVLTGTGEREQYF. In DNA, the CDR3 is TGCAGCGTTCTAACCGGGACAGGGGAGCGCGAGCAGTACTTC.

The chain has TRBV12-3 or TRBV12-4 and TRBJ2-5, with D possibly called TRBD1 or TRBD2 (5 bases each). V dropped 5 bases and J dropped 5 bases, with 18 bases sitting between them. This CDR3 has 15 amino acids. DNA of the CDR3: TGTGCCAGCAGTCCCCTATGGCTGGGGGAGGAGACCCAGTACTTC. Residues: CASSPLWLGEETQYF.

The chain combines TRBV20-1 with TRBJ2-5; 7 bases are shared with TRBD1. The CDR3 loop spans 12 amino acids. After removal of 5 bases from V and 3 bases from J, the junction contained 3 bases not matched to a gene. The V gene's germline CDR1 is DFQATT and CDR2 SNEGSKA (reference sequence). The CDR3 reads CSAQQGKETQYF. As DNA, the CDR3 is TGCAGTGCTCAACAGGGGAAAGAGACCCAGTACTTC.

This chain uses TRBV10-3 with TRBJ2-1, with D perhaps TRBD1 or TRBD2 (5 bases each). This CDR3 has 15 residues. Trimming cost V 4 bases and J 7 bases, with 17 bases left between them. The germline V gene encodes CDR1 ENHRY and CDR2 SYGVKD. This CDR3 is CAISGSGTLRNEQFF. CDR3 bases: TGTGCCATCAGTGGGTCCGGGACCCTTCGAAATGAGCAGTTCTTC.

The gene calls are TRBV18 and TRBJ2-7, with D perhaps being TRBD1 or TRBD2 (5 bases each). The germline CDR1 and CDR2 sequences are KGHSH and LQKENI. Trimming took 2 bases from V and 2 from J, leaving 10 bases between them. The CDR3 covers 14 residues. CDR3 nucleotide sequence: TGTGCCAGCTCACCATTCGGGGCGGCCTACGAGCAGTACGTC. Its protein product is CASSPFGAAYEQYV.

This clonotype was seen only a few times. The CDR3 loop is CASSSPGLAGYNEQFF. In nucleotides, the CDR3 is TGTGCCAGCAGCTCTCCGGGACTAGCGGGTTACAATGAGCAGTTCTTC. The J gene is TRBJ2-1, the V gene TRBV5-6, with 12 nucleotides matching TRBD2. Germline trimming cut 3 bases from V and 4 bases from J; bases unmatched to any gene: 5. CDR1 is SGHDT and CDR2 is YYEEEE in the germline V gene. There are 16 residues in the CDR3.

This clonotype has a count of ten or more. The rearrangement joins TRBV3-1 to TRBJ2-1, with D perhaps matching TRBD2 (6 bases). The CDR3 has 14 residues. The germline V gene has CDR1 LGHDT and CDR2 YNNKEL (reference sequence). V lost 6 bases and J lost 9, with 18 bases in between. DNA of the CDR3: TGTGCCAGCAGGCCAAGTTATAGCGGCACTGAGCAGTTCTTC. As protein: CASRPSYSGTEQFF.

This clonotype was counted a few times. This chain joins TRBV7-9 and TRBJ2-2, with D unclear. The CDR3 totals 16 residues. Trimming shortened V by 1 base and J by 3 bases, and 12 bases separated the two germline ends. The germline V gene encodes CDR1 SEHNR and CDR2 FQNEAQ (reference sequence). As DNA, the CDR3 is TGTGCCAGCAGCTTAGTACCCCTTGAGGACACCGGGGAGCTGTTTTTT. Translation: CASSLVPLEDTGELFF. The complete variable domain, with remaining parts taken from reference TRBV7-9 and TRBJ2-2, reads DTGVSQNPRHKITKRGQNVTFRCDPISEHNRLYWYRQTLGQGPEFLTYFQNEAQLEKSRLLSDRFSAERPKGSFSTLEIQRTEQGDSAMYLCASSLVPLEDTGELFFGEGSRLTVL.

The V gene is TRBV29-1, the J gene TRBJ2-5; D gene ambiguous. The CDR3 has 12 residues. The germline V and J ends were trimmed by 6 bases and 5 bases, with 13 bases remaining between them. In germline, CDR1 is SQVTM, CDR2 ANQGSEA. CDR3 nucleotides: TGCAGCGTCGTATCGGAGAGGGAGACCCAGTACTTC. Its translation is CSVVSERETQYF. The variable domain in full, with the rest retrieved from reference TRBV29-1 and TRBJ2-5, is SAVISQKPSRDICQRGTSLTIQCQVDSQVTMMFWYRQQPGQSLTLIATANQGSEATYESGFVIDKFPISRPNLTFSTLTVSNMSPEDSSIYLCSVVSERETQYFGPGTRLLVL.

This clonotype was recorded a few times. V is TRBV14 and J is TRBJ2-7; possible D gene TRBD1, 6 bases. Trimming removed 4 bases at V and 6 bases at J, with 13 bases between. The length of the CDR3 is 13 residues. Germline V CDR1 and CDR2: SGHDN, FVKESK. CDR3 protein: CASSRLQGAEQYF. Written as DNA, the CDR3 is TGTGCCAGCAGCCGCCTACAGGGAGCCGAGCAGTACTTC.

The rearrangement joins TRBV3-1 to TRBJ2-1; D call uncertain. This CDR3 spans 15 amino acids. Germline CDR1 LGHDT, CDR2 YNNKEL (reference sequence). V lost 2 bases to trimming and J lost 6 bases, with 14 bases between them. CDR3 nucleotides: TGTGCCAGCAGCCAAATGCTGGGGTCAGGCAATGAGCAGTTCTTC. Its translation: CASSQMLGSGNEQFF.

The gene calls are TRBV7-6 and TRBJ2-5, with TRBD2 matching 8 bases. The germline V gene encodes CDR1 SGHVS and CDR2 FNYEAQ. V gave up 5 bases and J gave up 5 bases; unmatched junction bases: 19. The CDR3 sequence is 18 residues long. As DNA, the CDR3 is TGTGCCAGCAGCCACTTCTCCACCTCGGGACTAGTGGGGGAGACCCAGTACTTC. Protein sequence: CASSHFSTSGLVGETQYF. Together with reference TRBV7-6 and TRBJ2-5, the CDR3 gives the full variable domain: GAGVSQSPRYKVTKRGQDVALRCDPISGHVSLYWYRQALGQGPEFLTYFNYEAQQDKSGLPNDRFSAERPEGSISTLTIQRTEQRDSAMYRCASSHFSTSGLVGETQYFGPGTRLLVL.

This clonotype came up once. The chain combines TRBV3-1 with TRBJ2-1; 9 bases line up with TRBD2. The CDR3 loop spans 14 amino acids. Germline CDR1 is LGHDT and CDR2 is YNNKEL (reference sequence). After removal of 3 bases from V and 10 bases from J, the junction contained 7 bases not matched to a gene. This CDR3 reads CASSQPGLAREQFF. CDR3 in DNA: TGTGCCAGCAGCCAGCCGGGACTAGCAAGGGAGCAGTTCTTC.